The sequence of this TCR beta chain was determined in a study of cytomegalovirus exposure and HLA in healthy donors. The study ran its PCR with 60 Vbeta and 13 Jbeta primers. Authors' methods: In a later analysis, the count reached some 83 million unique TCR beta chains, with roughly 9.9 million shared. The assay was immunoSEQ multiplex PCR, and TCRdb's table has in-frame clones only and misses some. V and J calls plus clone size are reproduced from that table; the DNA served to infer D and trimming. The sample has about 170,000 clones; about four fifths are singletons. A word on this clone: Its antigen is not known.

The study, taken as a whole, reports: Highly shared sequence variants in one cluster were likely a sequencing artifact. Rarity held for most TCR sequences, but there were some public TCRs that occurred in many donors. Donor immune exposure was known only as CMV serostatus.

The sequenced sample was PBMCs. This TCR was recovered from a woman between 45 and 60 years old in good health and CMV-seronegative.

CDR3 coding DNA: TGTGCCAGCCTAGCCCAGGGGGCGCCGACAAAACTGTTTTTT. The encoded protein is CASLAQGAPTKLFF. This rearrangement joins TRBV28 to TRBJ1-4, with TRBD1 identical over 8 bases. The CDR3 length is 14 residues. Germline V gene sequence: CDR1 MDHEN, CDR2 SYDVKM. V lost 8 bases, J lost 10 bases, and 12 bases stayed unmatched.